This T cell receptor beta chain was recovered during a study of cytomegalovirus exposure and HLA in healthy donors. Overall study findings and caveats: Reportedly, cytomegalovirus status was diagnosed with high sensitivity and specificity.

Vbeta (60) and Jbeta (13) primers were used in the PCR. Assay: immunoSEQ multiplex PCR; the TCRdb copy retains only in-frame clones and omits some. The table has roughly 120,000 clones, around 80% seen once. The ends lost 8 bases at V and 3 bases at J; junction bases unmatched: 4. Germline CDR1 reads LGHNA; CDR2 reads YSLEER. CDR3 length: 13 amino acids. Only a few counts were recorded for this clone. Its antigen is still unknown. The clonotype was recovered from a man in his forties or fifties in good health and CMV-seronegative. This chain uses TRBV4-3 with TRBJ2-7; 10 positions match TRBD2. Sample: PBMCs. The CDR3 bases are TGCGCCAGCGGACTAGCGGAGGGCTACGAGCAGTACTTC. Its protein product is CASGLAEGYEQYF.